This T cell receptor beta chain was identified in a study of regulatory T cells in long-lasting Graves disease. General study results and limits: Accuracy was perhaps lowered by the small sample size. Favored gene segments in persistent disease were TRBV28, TRBJ1-2 and TRBJ2-5.

To make TCR beta libraries, researchers used iRepertoire HTBI primers and Arm-PCR of CDR3 regions. Each CDR3 protein gets one entry after TCRdb re-called the multiplex PCR reads with MiXCR. The profile covers approximately 540,000 distinct CDR3 sequences, with about 11% appearing a single time and more than 8% taken by the ten largest. In this sample, this clonotype turned up a few times. Its antigen is not known. Time point in this sample: newly diagnosed GD, antithyroid drugs for less than 3 months. PBMCs provided the RNA from which the TCR library was made. V lost 1 base and J 6 bases, leaving 9 bases between the germline ends. Germline V gene sequence: CDR1 DFQATT, CDR2 SNEGSKA (reference sequence). The CDR3 sequence is 13 residues long. This sample also appeared in a second study, on T cells in Graves' hyperthyroidism and ophthalmopathy. As that report states: HTBI primers drove first-round RT-PCR of the TCR CDR3. Ophthalmopathy prediction by the model preceded onset by a median approximately 6.1 months.

The origin of this receptor is a woman aged 25-40 years with Graves disease. The specimen was peripheral blood mononuclear cells (PBMCs), collected at new diagnosis, from a patient treated with antithyroid drugs. The V and J genes are TRBV20-1 and TRBJ1-4; D is possibly TRBD1 (5 bases). CDR3 DNA: TGCAGTGCTAGAGGGGGCCTCTATGAAAAACTGTTTTTT. Its protein is CSARGGLYEKLFF.